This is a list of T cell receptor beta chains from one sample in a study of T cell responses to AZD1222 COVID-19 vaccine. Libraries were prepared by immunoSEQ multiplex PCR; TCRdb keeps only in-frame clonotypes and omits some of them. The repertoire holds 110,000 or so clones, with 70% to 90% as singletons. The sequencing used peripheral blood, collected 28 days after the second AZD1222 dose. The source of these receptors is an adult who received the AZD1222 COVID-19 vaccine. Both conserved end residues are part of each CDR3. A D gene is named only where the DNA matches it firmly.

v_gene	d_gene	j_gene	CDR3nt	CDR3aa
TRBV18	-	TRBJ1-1	TGTGCCAGCTCCCTTCAGGAACAGAACACTGAAGCTTTCTTT	CASSLQEQNTEAFF
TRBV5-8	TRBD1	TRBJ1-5	TGTGCCAGCAGCTTAAGGGGACAGGGGAATCAGCCCCAGCATTTT	CASSLRGQGNQPQHF
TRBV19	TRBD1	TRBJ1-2	TGTGCCAGTAGTACCGACCGGGGACAGCAGGGCTACACCTTC	CASSTDRGQQGYTF
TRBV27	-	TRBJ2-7	TGTGCCAGCAGCTCCCGACGGATAAAGACCTACGAGCAGTACTTC	CASSSRRIKTYEQYF
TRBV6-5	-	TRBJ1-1	TGTGCCAGCAGTTTACTGACCCGGAACACTGAAGCTTTCTTT	CASSLLTRNTEAFF
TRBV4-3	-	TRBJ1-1	TGCGCCAGCAGCCAAGAACGGGGTAGCAACACTGAAGCTTTCTTT	CASSQERGSNTEAFF
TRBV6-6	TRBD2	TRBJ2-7	TGTGCCAGCAGGGCCGGGACTAGCGGCTACGAGCAGTACTTC	CASRAGTSGYEQYF
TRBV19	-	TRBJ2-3	TGTGCCAGTAGTATAACAGGCACAGATACGCAGTATTTT	CASSITGTDTQYF
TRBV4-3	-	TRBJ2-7	TGCGCCAGCAGCCAAGATTGGAACCGCCCCTACGAGCAGTACTTC	CASSQDWNRPYEQYF
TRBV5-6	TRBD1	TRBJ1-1	TGTGCCAGCAGCTTGGCGGACAGGCTTAAAGCTTTCTTT	CASSLADRLKAFF
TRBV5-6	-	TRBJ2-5	TGTGCCAGCAGCTTCTTTGAGATCCAAGAGACCCAGTACTTC	CASSFFEIQETQYF